These T cell receptor beta chains were read from a single sample in a study of blood T cell repertoires in COVID-19. The data were produced by immunoSEQ multiplex PCR, yet TCRdb's version contains in-frame clones alone and is incomplete. The table has roughly 180,000 clones, under 90% seen once; the top ten hold approximately 10%. Sequencing input: peripheral blood. Source of these receptors: a woman of 80 years or more with active or convalescent COVID-19. Each CDR3 is given with its conserved first and last residue. Each record gives: clone size, V gene, D gene, J gene, CDR3 DNA, CDR3 protein. D genes are given only for firm matches. Expanded clones get a size class; other rows say once, few or many, or leave the size out.

-,TRBV5-4,TRBD2,TRBJ2-7,TGTGCCAGCAGCATTAGCGGGAGGGAGGATTACGAGCAGTACTTC,CASSISGREDYEQYF
-,TRBV19,TRBD1,TRBJ2-7,TGTGCCAGTAGTATAGGGACAGGACAGGCCTACGAGCAGTACTTC,CASSIGTGQAYEQYF
-,TRBV10-2,TRBD1,TRBJ2-2,TGCGCCATAGGGCCGGACAGGGCGTTATCCGGGGAGCTGTTTTTT,CAIGPDRALSGELFF
-,TRBV7-6,TRBD2,TRBJ2-1,TGTGCCAGCAGCACCGGTTTTAGCGGGATGTCCTACAATGAGCAGTTCTTC,CASSTGFSGMSYNEQFF
-,TRBV30,TRBD1,TRBJ1-5,TGTGCCTGGACCGGACAGGCCCATCAGCCCCAGCATTTT,CAWTGQAHQPQHF
-,TRBV9,TRBD2,TRBJ2-1,TGTGCCAGCAGCGTAGGTGGGCTAGCGGGAGGTAGCAATGAGCAGTTCTTC,CASSVGGLAGGSNEQFF
-,TRBV19,-,TRBJ1-1,TGTGCCAGTAGTATAGACTCCTTCAGTGAAGCTTTCTTT,CASSIDSFSEAFF
-,TRBV12-3/TRBV12-4,-,TRBJ2-7,TGTGCCAGCAGTTTAGAGGAGGGCTACGAGCAGTACTTC,CASSLEEGYEQYF
-,TRBV6-1,-,TRBJ2-3,TGTGCCAGCAGTGAGACACACCGCACAGATACGCAGTATTTT,CASSETHRTDTQYF
few,TRBV30,-,TRBJ1-6,TGTGCCTGGAGCTCCGAGGGAAGTGTAGTCCACTTT,CAWSSEGSVVHF
-,TRBV6-5,TRBD1,TRBJ2-5,TGTGCCATAGGGGGCGCCGGAGAGACCCAGTACTTC,CAIGGAGETQYF
-,TRBV10-3,-,TRBJ1-1,TGTGCCATCAGTGAGTCCGGGGGGGCAAACACTGAAGCTTTCTTT,CAISESGGANTEAFF
-,TRBV5-1,-,TRBJ1-2,TGCGCCAGCAGCTTGGTTGGGGGGGCGAGCTATGGCTACACCTTC,CASSLVGGASYGYTF
-,TRBV5-1,TRBD2,TRBJ2-1,TGCGCCAGCAGAGTAGCGGGAGAGTACAATGAGCAGTTCTTC,CASRVAGEYNEQFF
-,TRBV9,TRBD2,TRBJ2-1,TGTGCCAGCAGCCCAGGAGGCGGGAGGGCCCTCAGTGAGCAGTTCTTC,CASSPGGGRALSEQFF
-,TRBV5-1,-,TRBJ1-6,TGCGCCAGCAGCACACAGGGTAACAATTCACCCCTCCACTTT,CASSTQGNNSPLHF
-,TRBV5-4,-,TRBJ2-1,TGTGCCAGCAGCTTGGCCAGCAATGAGCAGTTCTTC,CASSLASNEQFF
once,TRBV6-5,-,TRBJ1-2,TGTGCCAGCACCGAAACCACAGGGTCGCATGGCTACACCTTC,CASTETTGSHGYTF
-,TRBV19,-,TRBJ2-3,TGTGCCAGTAGGACAGGAGCAGATACGCAGTATTTT,CASRTGADTQYF
-,TRBV2,TRBD2,TRBJ2-7,TGTGCCAGCAAAAAGGGACTAGATAGCTACGAGCAGTACTTC,CASKKGLDSYEQYF
-,TRBV6-5,-,TRBJ1-1,TGTGCCAGCAGTAGAAGCACCCCCGATCGAGCTTTCTTT,CASSRSTPDRAFF
-,TRBV7-9,TRBD1,TRBJ1-5,TGTGCCAGCAGCTTAGCTCGATCCGGGACAGGAAATAATCAGCCCCAGCATTTT,CASSLARSGTGNNQPQHF
-,TRBV27,TRBD2,TRBJ2-5,TGTGCCAGCAGTTTATCGACTAGCGGCAGGGAGACCCAGTACTTC,CASSLSTSGRETQYF
-,TRBV30,TRBD1,TRBJ1-6,TGTGCCTGGAGACCGGGACAGAATTCACCCCTCCACTTT,CAWRPGQNSPLHF
-,TRBV18,TRBD2,TRBJ2-5,TGTGCCAGCTCACCACCGGGACTAGCGGGAGAGACCCAGTACTTC,CASSPPGLAGETQYF
-,TRBV11-3,TRBD2,TRBJ2-7,TGTGCCAGCCAGCCCTGGCGGGAGCTCAAAACCCCCTACGAGCAGTACTTC,CASQPWRELKTPYEQYF
-,TRBV6-4,TRBD2,TRBJ2-7,TGTGCCAGCAGGCCTCCGGGGGGGGGACCCTACGAGCAGTACTTC,CASRPPGGGPYEQYF
few,TRBV19,-,TRBJ1-5,TGTGCCAGTAGAGAAAAGGGGCGGGAAGGCAATCAGCCCCAGCATTTT,CASREKGREGNQPQHF
-,TRBV5-6,-,TRBJ2-3,TGTGCCAGCAGCTTGACTGGAGGTGCGCAGTATTTT,CASSLTGGAQYF
-,TRBV7-3,-,TRBJ1-1,TGTGCCAGCAGCTTAAACAGGGTAACTGAAGCTTTCTTT,CASSLNRVTEAFF
-,TRBV9,-,TRBJ2-3,TGTGCCAGCAGCACGAACCCGGTGGAGGGACGCACAGATACGCAGTATTTT,CASSTNPVEGRTDTQYF
-,TRBV6-5,-,TRBJ1-6,TGTGCCAGCAGTAGGGACAAGGGGAATTCACCCCTCCACTTT,CASSRDKGNSPLHF
few,TRBV11-2,-,TRBJ1-5,TGTGCCAGCAGCTTAGACAGACTCAATCAGCCCCAGCATTTT,CASSLDRLNQPQHF
few,TRBV7-9,-,TRBJ2-1,TGTGCCAGCAGCCTGAGAGGGGGCGGGAACGCCTACAATGAGCAGTTCTTC,CASSLRGGGNAYNEQFF
-,TRBV29-1,TRBD1,TRBJ2-1,TGCAGCGGCACGTGGGACAGAAGGTTCAATGAGCAGTTCTTC,CSGTWDRRFNEQFF
-,TRBV6-1,TRBD2,TRBJ2-3,TGTGCCAGCAGTGGACGACTAGCGGCCCGCACAGATACGCAGTATTTT,CASSGRLAARTDTQYF
-,TRBV14,-,TRBJ2-3,TGTGCCAGCACCCTATATTATACGGATACGCAGTATTTT,CASTLYYTDTQYF
-,TRBV5-1,-,TRBJ1-2,TGCGCCAGCAGCTCGTCCGGACAGAAGACATTCCTTGACTATGGCTACACCTTC,CASSSSGQKTFLDYGYTF
-,TRBV18,-,TRBJ2-5,TGTGCCAGCTCTCGGGACATGGAGACCCAGTACTTC,CASSRDMETQYF
many,TRBV19,TRBD1,TRBJ1-2,TGTGCCAGTTTTACAGGGGGCTTAAGCTATGGCTACACCTTC,CASFTGGLSYGYTF
once,TRBV25-1,-,TRBJ2-3,TGTGCCAGCAGTGGAGCAGGAGGGGGGGCCGCGGAAGATACGCAGTATTTT,CASSGAGGGAAEDTQYF
-,TRBV5-1,TRBD1,TRBJ2-4,TGCGCCAGCAGCTGGGGACAGGGGGTGGGCAAAAACATTCAGTACTTC,CASSWGQGVGKNIQYF
-,TRBV3-1/TRBV3-2,-,TRBJ1-4,TGTGCCAGCAGCCAAGATTTCGGGGGTAATGAAAAACTGTTTTTT,CASSQDFGGNEKLFF
-,TRBV5-1,TRBD2,TRBJ2-1,TGCGCCAGCAGCCTAGGAACTAGCGGAGCTTACAATGAGCAGTTCTTC,CASSLGTSGAYNEQFF
-,TRBV29-1,TRBD1,TRBJ1-2,TGCAGCGCCGGCAGGACAGGCGGAGATGGCTACACCTTC,CSAGRTGGDGYTF
-,TRBV5-1,TRBD2,TRBJ2-1,TGCGCCAGCACCGGACTAGCGGGAGGGAGCCATGAGCAGTTCTTC,CASTGLAGGSHEQFF
-,TRBV18,TRBD1,TRBJ1-5,TGTGCCAGCTCACCCGTCGGGACAGGGGATATTCAGCCCCAGCATTTT,CASSPVGTGDIQPQHF
-,TRBV9,TRBD1,TRBJ2-1,TGTGCCAGCAGCGAGGGGGCTGTCTCCTACAATGAGCAGTTCTTC,CASSEGAVSYNEQFF
-,TRBV5-6,-,TRBJ2-7,TGTGCCAGCAGCTTGTTCCTCGACGAGCAGTACTTC,CASSLFLDEQYF
-,TRBV6-5,TRBD2,TRBJ2-5,TGTGCCAGCATGGGGACTAGCGGACAGACCCAGTACTTC,CASMGTSGQTQYF
-,TRBV18,-,TRBJ2-1,TGTGCCAGCTCTGAGGTCTCCTACAATGAGCAGTTCTTC,CASSEVSYNEQFF
-,TRBV4-2,TRBD1,TRBJ1-2,TGTGCCAGCAGCCAACCCGGGACAGGGGGAACTAACTATGGCTACACCTTC,CASSQPGTGGTNYGYTF
-,TRBV7-9,-,TRBJ1-1,TGTGCCAGCAGCCCCCAGACAGGTGAGACTGAAGCTTTCTTT,CASSPQTGETEAFF
-,TRBV7-6,-,TRBJ2-5,TGTGCCAGCAGCTTAGGTGTTTCGGGGACGGGGGTACAAGAGACCCAGTACTTC,CASSLGVSGTGVQETQYF
-,TRBV6-6,TRBD2,TRBJ2-7,TGTGCCAGCAGTTATACTAGCGGGAGTGGGTACGAGCAGTACTTC,CASSYTSGSGYEQYF
few,TRBV24-1,TRBD1,TRBJ2-2,TGTGCCACCAGTGATGTCGGGACAGGGACCACCGGGGAGCTGTTTTTT,CATSDVGTGTTGELFF
-,TRBV4-1,-,TRBJ1-1,TGCGCCAGCAGCCTCAGCAGGGACACTGAAGCTTTCTTT,CASSLSRDTEAFF
-,TRBV9,TRBD1,TRBJ2-3,TGTGCCAGCAGCCGGACAGGGGTTAGGGGCACAGATACGCAGTATTTT,CASSRTGVRGTDTQYF
once,TRBV5-4,-,TRBJ2-1,TGTGCCAGCAGCTTGGTTCAGGGCGGTAGGGATGAGCAGTTCTTC,CASSLVQGGRDEQFF
-,TRBV6-6,TRBD1,TRBJ1-4,TGTGCCAGCAGTTACGTCACAGGGGGAAGTGAAAAACTGTTTTTT,CASSYVTGGSEKLFF